This passage covers 7 T cell receptor beta chains from one sample sequenced in a study of blood T cells in healthy people across ages. PCR was performed a second time for about 7 to 12 cycles using a sample-barcoded 5' primer and a J-beta primer mix. TCRdb analysed the 5' RACE reads with MiXCR anew, one entry per CDR3 protein. The sample holds 650,000 to 1,000,000 distinct CDR3 sequences; roughly 34% are singletons and the top ten take around 13%. The sequenced sample consisted of blood. The receptors were sampled from a man younger than 30 in good health.

The chain joins TRBV6-6 to TRBJ2-7; D might be TRBD1 (5 bases). The CDR3 is 15 residues long. The V and J ends lost 2 bases and 2 bases respectively, with 13 bases between them. Germline assignment: CDR1 MNHNY and CDR2 SVGAGI (reference sequence). The CDR3 coding sequence is TGTGCCAGCAGTTACGGCAGGGTCCCTCCCTACGAGCAGTACTTC. Amino acids: CASSYGRVPPYEQYF.

The sample holds one count of this clonotype. The V call is TRBV4-1, the J call TRBJ2-5; weak D call: TRBD1 (5 bases). Germline CDR1 MGHRA, CDR2 YSYEKL. Trimming took off 4 bases at V and 5 bases at J, with 11 bases between the two ends. This CDR3 is built from 13 residues. CDR3 in amino acids: CASSPRQRETQYF. DNA of the CDR3: TGCGCCAGCAGCCCGAGACAGAGGGAGACCCAGTACTTC.

At least ten counts were recorded for this clonotype. The gene calls are TRBV20-1 and TRBJ2-5; TRBD2 agrees at 12 bases. J lost 0 bases, V lost 4 bases, and 6 bases had no gene match. Per the germline V gene, CDR1 is DFQATT and CDR2 is SNEGSKA (reference sequence). The CDR3 covers 16 residues. DNA for the CDR3: TGCAGTGCTACGATACTAGCGGGGGGATACCAAGAGACCCAGTACTTC. This encodes CSATILAGGYQETQYF.

This chain joins TRBV29-1 and TRBJ1-3; perhaps TRBD1 as D (5 bases). V lost 0 bases and J 4 bases, leaving 16 bases between the germline ends. Germline CDR1 reads SQVTM; CDR2 reads ANQGSEA. This CDR3 region has 16 residues. The CDR3 DNA sequence: TGCAGCGTTGAAGACCGGGGGGGATCTCGGGGAAACACCATATATTTT. Protein: CSVEDRGGSRGNTIYF. The full variable domain, completed using reference TRBV29-1 and TRBJ1-3, is SAVISQKPSRDICQRGTSLTIQCQVDSQVTMMFWYRQQPGQSLTLIATANQGSEATYESGFVIDKFPISRPNLTFSTLTVSNMSPEDSSIYLCSVEDRGGSRGNTIYFGEGSWLTVV.

This chain joins TRBV4-1 and TRBJ2-2; the D gene is possibly TRBD1 (5 bases). V was pared by 0 bases and J by 9 bases, with 14 bases between. CDR1 MGHRA and CDR2 YSYEKL come from the germline V gene. The CDR3 sequence is 15 residues long. CDR3 loop: CASSQDTGAGRELFF. In nucleotides, the CDR3 is TGCGCCAGCAGCCAAGATACGGGCGCAGGGCGGGAGCTGTTTTTT.

This clonotype was detected ten times or more. The chain links TRBV20-1 to TRBJ2-7; TRBD1 matches 9 bases. The CDR3 totals 15 residues. Germline V gives CDR1 DFQATT, CDR2 SNEGSKA (reference sequence). After removal of 0 bases from V and 6 bases from J, the junction contained 9 bases not matched to a gene. The CDR3 loop is CSARDGEQGAREQYF. Here the CDR3 DNA reads TGCAGTGCTAGAGATGGAGAACAGGGGGCTCGCGAGCAGTACTTC.

The table lists this clonotype with many counts. V gene TRBV12-3 or TRBV12-4 combines with J gene TRBJ2-5; the D gene is possibly TRBD1 (5 bases). V lost 2 bases and J lost 6, with 13 bases in between. There are 14 residues in the CDR3. The DNA of the CDR3 is TGTGCCAGCAGTTTACGGCAGGGTGAGAAGACCCAGTACTTC. It encodes CASSLRQGEKTQYF.